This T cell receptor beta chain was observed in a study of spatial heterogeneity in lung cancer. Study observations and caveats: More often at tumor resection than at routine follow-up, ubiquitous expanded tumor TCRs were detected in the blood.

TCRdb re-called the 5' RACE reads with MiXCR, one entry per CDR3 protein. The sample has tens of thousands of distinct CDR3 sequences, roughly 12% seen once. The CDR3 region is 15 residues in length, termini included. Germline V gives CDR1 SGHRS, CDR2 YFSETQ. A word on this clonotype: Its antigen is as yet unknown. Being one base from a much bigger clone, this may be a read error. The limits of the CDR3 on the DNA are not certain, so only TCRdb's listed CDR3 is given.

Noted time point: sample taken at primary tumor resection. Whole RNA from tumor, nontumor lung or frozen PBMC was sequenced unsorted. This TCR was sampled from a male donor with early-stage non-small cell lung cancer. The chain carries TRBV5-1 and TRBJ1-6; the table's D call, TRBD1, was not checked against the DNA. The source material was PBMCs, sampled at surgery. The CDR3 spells CASSVGQGIDSPLNF.